Reported below is one TCR beta chain. Noted time point: after dendritic cell vaccination, including at tumor progression/relapse. TCRdb's table, derived via immunoSEQ multiplex PCR, lists solely in-frame clones and lacks some. The sample has roughly 60,000 clones, over 65% seen once. This sample stems from a study of glioma-infiltrating T cells after dendritic cell vaccination. The source is a human donor with glioblastoma. Source: blood, taken after dendritic cell vaccination.

CDR3 nucleotides: TGTGCCAGCAGCCCAAACTTGCCTAGCGGTGATCAAGAGACCCAGTACTTC. Encoded protein: CASSPNLPSGDQETQYF. The chain employs TRBV9 and TRBJ2-5; 7 nucleotides agree with TRBD2. CDR1 and CDR2 from the germline V gene are SGDLS and YYNGEE. The CDR3 sequence is 17 residues long. Trimming removed 4 bases from V and 2 bases from J; junction bases left unmatched: 14.